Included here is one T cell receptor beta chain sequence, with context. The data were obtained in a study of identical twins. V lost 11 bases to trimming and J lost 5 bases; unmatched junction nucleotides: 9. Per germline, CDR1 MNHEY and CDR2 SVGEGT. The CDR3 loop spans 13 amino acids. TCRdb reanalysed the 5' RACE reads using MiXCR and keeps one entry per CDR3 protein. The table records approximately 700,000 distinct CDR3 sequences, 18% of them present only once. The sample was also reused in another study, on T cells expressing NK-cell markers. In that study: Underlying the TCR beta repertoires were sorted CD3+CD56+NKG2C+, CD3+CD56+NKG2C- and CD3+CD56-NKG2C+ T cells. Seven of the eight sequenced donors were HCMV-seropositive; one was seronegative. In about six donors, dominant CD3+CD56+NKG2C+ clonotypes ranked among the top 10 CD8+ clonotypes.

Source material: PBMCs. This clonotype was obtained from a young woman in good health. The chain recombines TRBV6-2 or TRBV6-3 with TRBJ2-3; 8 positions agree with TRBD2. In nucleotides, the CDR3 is TGTGCCGTTTACCGGGAGGGCCGAGATACGCAGTATTTT. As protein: CAVYREGRDTQYF.